The source of this T cell receptor (beta chain) is a study of shared clonotypes between healthy human individuals. Donors, healthy HIV-negative adults, lacked recent acute infections or vaccinations. CDR1 and CDR2 (germline): MNHNY, SVGAGI (reference sequence). The CDR3 length is 14 residues. Trimming stripped 2 bases from V and 2 bases from J, with 10 bases between. Repertoires were generated with immunoSEQ multiplex PCR, while TCRdb's copy carries only in-frame clones and drops some. The data contain roughly 2,300,000 clones, roughly 90% of them seen just once; the ten biggest clones take up 0.37%.

The TCR was taken from a man aged 18 to 30 in good health. Some clones in this sample may be carry-over from other donors' samples. The sample comprised naive CD4+ T cells from PBMCs. Described subset: CD45RA+ positively selected. The V call is TRBV6-6, the J call TRBJ2-7; D possibly corresponds to TRBD1 (5 bases). The CDR3 sequence is CASSYLGRAYEQYF. The DNA for the CDR3 is TGTGCCAGCAGTTACCTGGGCAGGGCCTACGAGCAGTACTTC.